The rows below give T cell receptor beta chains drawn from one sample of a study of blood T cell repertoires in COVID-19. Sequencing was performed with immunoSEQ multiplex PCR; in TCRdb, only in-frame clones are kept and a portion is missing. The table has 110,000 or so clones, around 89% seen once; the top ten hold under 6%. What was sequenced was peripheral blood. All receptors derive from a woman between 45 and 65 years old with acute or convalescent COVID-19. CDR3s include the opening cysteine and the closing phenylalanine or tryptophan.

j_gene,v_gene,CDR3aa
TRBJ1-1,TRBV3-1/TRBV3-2,CASSGGQTNTEAFF
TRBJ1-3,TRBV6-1,CASSDEAGRHAGNTIYF
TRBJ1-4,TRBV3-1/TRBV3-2,CASSQVWGQENEKLFF
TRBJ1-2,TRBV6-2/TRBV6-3,CASSTGTYGYTF
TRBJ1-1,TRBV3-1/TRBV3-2,CASSQAGNTEAFF
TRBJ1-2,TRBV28,CASRPPQGHYGYTF
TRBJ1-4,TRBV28,CASSTGGNEKLFF
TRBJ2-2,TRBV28,CAGRRGQAGELFF
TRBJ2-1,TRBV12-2,CASRFGLAGLSYNEQFF
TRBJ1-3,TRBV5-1,CASSSTGGNTIYF
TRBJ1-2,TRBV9,CASSVGGRASIYGYTF
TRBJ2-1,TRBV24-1,CATSDASGDEQFF
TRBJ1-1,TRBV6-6,CASSYTMGHTNTEAFF
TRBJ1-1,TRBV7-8,CASSLATGGGTEAFF
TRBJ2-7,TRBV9,CASSVDVGGGRHSYEQYF
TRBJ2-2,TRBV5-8,CASSLGQGRNTGELFF
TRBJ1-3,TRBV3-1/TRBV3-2,CASSQSGTSTGNTIYF
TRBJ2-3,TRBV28,CASQPGQTSDTQYF
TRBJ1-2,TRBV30,CAWSSFNLGTSNYGYTF
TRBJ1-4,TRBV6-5,CASSYSTGQGNEKLFF
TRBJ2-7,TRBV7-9,CASSSSGRAGEGEQYF
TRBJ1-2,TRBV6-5,CASSWDSLSYTF
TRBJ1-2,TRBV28,CASSLPLDRGAGYTF
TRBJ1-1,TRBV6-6,CASSYSSGGEAFF
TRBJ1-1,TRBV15,CATSRSGQSRTEAFF
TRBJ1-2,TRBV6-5,CASSYLGTGEENGYTF
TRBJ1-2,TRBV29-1,CSVSGGADGYTF
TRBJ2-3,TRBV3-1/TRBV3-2,CASSHLAGGSDTQYF
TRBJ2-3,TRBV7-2,CASSLVRGGTDTQYF
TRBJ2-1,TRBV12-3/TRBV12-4,CASSLADYNEQFF
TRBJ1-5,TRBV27,CASRSLGDRKYSNQPQHF
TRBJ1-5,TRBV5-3,CARSRTVGYSNQPQHF
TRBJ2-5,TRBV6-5,CASSRGSRETQYF
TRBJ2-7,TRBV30,CAWSSGNAYEQYF
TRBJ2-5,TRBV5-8,CASSPEDRSTETQYF
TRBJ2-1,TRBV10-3,CAISADRNNEQFF
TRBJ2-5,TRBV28,CASSLTGPGKGETQYF
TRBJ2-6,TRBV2,CASSVDRAGANVLTF
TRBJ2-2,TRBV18,CASSPPQGRTGELFF
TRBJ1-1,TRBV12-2,CASRSLWCENTEAFF
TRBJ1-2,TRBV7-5,CVRSLVGDRDSGVGINYGYTF
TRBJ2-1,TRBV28,CASSLLVSSNEQFF
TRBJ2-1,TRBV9,CASSVGRLSYNEQFF
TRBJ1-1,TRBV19,CATLASPNTEAFF
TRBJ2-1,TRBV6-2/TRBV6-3,CASSFITSGRAYYNEQFF
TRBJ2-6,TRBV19,CACGSGQDFSGANVLTF
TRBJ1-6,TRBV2,CASSRDISSPLHF
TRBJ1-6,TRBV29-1,CSGTGRSSPLHF
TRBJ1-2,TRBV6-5,CASRAGGLTYGYTF
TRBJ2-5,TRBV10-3,CAIGRGEETQYF
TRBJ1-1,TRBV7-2,CASSLQGVMGEAFF
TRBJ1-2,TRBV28,CASKQGNYGYTF
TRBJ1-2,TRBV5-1,CASSLDGQGAGTF
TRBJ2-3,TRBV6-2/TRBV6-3,CASSYDGLAGEADTQYF
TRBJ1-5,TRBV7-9,CASSTGYQPQHF
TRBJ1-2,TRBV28,CASSSLTAGTLRWGYTF
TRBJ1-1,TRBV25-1,CASSESGLWMNTEAFF
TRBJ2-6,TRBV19,CASSIQISGANVLTF
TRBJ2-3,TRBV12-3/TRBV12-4,CASSLAARDTQYF